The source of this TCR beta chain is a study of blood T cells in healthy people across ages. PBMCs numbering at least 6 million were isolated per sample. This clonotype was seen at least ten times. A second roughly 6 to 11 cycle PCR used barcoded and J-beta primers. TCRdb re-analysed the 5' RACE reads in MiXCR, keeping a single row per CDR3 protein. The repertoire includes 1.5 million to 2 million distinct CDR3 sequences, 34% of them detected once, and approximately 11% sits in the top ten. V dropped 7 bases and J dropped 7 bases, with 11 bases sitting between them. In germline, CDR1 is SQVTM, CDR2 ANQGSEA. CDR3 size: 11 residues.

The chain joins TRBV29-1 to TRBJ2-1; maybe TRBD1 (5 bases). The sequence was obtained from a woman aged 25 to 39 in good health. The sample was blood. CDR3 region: CSGKQANEQFF. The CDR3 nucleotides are TGCAGCGGTAAACAGGCAAATGAGCAGTTCTTC.